This TCR beta chain was captured by sequencing in a study of glioma-infiltrating T cells after dendritic cell vaccination. Study details: Patients received three intradermal dendritic cell vaccine injections at biweekly intervals.

CDR3 length equals 12 residues. Deletions cut 5 bases from V and 8 bases from J, with 12 bases between. Germline-derived CDR1 and CDR2 are SEHNR and FQNEAQ (reference sequence). The primer mix had 60 V beta and 13 J beta primers. Clones were read by immunoSEQ multiplex PCR, and TCRdb kept only the in-frame ones, dropping some. The sample lists 80,000 to 100,000 clones; 75% to 85% were seen once. The source was blood, collected before dendritic cell vaccination. This clonotype originated in a human donor with glioblastoma. The V gene is TRBV7-9, the J gene TRBJ1-2, with D uncertain. CDR3 loop: CASSPLAVGYTF. In nucleotides, the CDR3 is TGTGCCAGCAGCCCCTTGGCGGTCGGCTACACCTTC.